Listed below are T cell receptor beta chains from one sample, sequenced in a study of molecular identifiers for immune sequencing clone quantification. TCRdb reanalysed the PCR reads using MiXCR and keeps one entry per CDR3 protein. There are about 630,000 distinct CDR3 sequences in the sample; roughly 25% occur only once, and 0.78% lies in the top ten. Sequences were obtained from naive CD8+ T cells from blood, with Jurkat cell RNA spiked in. The receptors come from a human donor in good health. Some libraries in this study had Jurkat cell RNA spiked in. Each CDR3 is given with its conserved first and last residue. The D gene is left open where the match is weak. Size is stated for part of the rows, as once, few or many counts, or as a class when the clone is expanded.

clone_size: -; j_call: TRBJ2-7; cdr3_length: 18; v_call: TRBV11-1; d_call: TRBD2; cdr3_nt: TGTGCCAGCAGCCTAAGGACTAGCGGGAGTAGCTATGCCTACGAGCAGTACTTC; cdr3_aa: CASSLRTSGSSYAYEQYF
clone_size: few; j_call: TRBJ1-5; cdr3_length: 16; v_call: TRBV27; d_call: TRBD1; cdr3_nt: TGTGCCAGCAGTAAACTAGACAGGGTCGGCAATCAGCCCCAGCATTTT; cdr3_aa: CASSKLDRVGNQPQHF
clone_size: many; j_call: TRBJ1-3; cdr3_length: 15; v_call: TRBV5-6; d_call: -; cdr3_nt: TGTGCCAGCAGCCTACCGGACGATGGCGGAAACACCATATATTTT; cdr3_aa: CASSLPDDGGNTIYF
clone_size: -; j_call: TRBJ2-7; cdr3_length: 10; v_call: TRBV30; d_call: -; cdr3_nt: TGTGCCTGGGGCCGGAATCAGCAGTACTTC; cdr3_aa: CAWGRNQQYF
clone_size: many; j_call: TRBJ2-1; cdr3_length: 17; v_call: TRBV5-1; d_call: TRBD1; cdr3_nt: TGCGCCAGCAGCTTCCGGACAGGGCTAAGCTCCTACAATGAGCAGTTCTTC; cdr3_aa: CASSFRTGLSSYNEQFF
clone_size: many; j_call: TRBJ2-3; cdr3_length: 16; v_call: TRBV4-1; d_call: TRBD2; cdr3_nt: TGCGCCAGCAGCCAAGGCGGGGGGCTGGAGGCAGATACGCAGTATTTT; cdr3_aa: CASSQGGGLEADTQYF
clone_size: -; j_call: TRBJ2-3; cdr3_length: 15; v_call: TRBV27; d_call: -; cdr3_nt: TGTGCCAGCAGTTTTGACTCACTCGGCCGAGATACGCAGTATTTT; cdr3_aa: CASSFDSLGRDTQYF
clone_size: -; j_call: TRBJ2-7; cdr3_length: 13; v_call: TRBV7-2; d_call: -; cdr3_nt: TGTGCCGGCAGCTCGGTTACGCCGTACGCGCAGTACTTC; cdr3_aa: CAGSSVTPYAQYF
clone_size: many; j_call: TRBJ2-3; cdr3_length: 14; v_call: TRBV30; d_call: -; cdr3_nt: TGTGCCTGGAGTGTGGGGGCCCTCACAGATACGCAGTATTTT; cdr3_aa: CAWSVGALTDTQYF
clone_size: few; j_call: TRBJ1-2; cdr3_length: 16; v_call: TRBV27; d_call: -; cdr3_nt: TGTGCCAGCAGTTTCAGGGGAGGTACTTGGAACTATGGCTACACCTTC; cdr3_aa: CASSFRGGTWNYGYTF
clone_size: many; j_call: TRBJ1-5; cdr3_length: 16; v_call: TRBV6-1; d_call: -; cdr3_nt: TGTGCCAGCAGTGAATTTGTTCCCTTCGACAATCAGCCCCAGCATTTT; cdr3_aa: CASSEFVPFDNQPQHF
clone_size: -; j_call: TRBJ2-2; cdr3_length: 15; v_call: TRBV5-5; d_call: -; cdr3_nt: TGTGCCAGCAGCTTCCCCACAGCAAACACCGGGGAGCTGTTTTTT; cdr3_aa: CASSFPTANTGELFF
clone_size: few; j_call: TRBJ2-7; cdr3_length: 14; v_call: TRBV11-2; d_call: -; cdr3_nt: TGTGCCAGCAGCCTCCCATACCGGGTGAACGAGCAGTACTTC; cdr3_aa: CASSLPYRVNEQYF
clone_size: many; j_call: TRBJ2-1; cdr3_length: 16; v_call: TRBV7-7; d_call: TRBD1; cdr3_nt: TGTGCTAGCAGCCCTGGCCGGACAGGGGCCTACAATGAGCAGTTCTTC; cdr3_aa: CASSPGRTGAYNEQFF
clone_size: -; j_call: TRBJ2-7; cdr3_length: 12; v_call: TRBV12-3/TRBV12-4; d_call: -; cdr3_nt: TGTGCCGGCAGTCACACAGGGTCCGAGCAGTACTTC; cdr3_aa: CAGSHTGSEQYF
clone_size: many; j_call: TRBJ2-1; cdr3_length: 14; v_call: TRBV5-1; d_call: TRBD2; cdr3_nt: TGCGCCAGCAGCTTGTCGGCGGGGGGCCATGAGCAGTTCTTC; cdr3_aa: CASSLSAGGHEQFF